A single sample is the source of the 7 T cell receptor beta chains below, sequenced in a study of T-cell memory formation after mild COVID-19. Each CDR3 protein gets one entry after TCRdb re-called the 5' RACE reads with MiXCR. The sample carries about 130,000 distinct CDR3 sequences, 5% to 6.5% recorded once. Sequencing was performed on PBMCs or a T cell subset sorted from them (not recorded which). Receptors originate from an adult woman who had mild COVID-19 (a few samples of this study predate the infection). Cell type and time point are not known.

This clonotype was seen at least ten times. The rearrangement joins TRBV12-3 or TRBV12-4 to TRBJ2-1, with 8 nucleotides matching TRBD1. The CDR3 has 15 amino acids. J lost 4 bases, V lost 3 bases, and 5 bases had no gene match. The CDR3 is CASSFGQGKYNEQFF. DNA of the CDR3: TGTGCCAGCAGTTTCGGACAGGGAAAATACAATGAGCAGTTCTTC.

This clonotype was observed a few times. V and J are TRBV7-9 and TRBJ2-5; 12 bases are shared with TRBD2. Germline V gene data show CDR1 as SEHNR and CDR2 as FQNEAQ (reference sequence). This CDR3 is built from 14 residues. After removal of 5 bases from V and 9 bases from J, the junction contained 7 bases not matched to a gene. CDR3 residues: CASSPTSGRMSQYF. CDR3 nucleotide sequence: TGTGCCAGCAGCCCGACTAGCGGGAGAATGTCCCAGTACTTC. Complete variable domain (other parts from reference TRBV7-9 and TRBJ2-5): DTGVSQNPRHKITKRGQNVTFRCDPISEHNRLYWYRQTLGQGPEFLTYFQNEAQLEKSRLLSDRFSAERPKGSFSTLEIQRTEQGDSAMYLCASSPTSGRMSQYFGPGTRLLVL.

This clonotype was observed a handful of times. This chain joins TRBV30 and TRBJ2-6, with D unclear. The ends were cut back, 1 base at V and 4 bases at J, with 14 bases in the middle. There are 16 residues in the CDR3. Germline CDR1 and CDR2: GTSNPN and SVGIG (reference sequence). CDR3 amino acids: CAWSDQTGLGANVLTF. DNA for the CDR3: TGTGCCTGGAGTGACCAGACGGGCCTGGGGGCCAACGTCCTGACTTTC.

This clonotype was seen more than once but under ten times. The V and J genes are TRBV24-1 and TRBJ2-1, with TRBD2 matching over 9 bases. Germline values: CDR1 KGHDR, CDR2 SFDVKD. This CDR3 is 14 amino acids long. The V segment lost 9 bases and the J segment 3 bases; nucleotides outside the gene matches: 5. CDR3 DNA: TGTGCCACCCGCGGGCGGGAGGGCTACAATGAGCAGTTCTTC. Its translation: CATRGREGYNEQFF.

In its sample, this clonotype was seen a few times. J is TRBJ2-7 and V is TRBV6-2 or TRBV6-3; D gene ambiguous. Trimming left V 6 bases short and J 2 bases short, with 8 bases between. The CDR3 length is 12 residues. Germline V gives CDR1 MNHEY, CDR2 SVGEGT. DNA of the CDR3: TGTGCCAGCAGAAAGTACCCCTACGAGCAGTACTTC. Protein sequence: CASRKYPYEQYF.

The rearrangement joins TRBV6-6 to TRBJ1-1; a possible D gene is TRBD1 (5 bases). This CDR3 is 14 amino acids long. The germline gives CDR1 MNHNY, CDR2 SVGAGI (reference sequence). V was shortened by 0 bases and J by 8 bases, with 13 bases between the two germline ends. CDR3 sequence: CASSYSSRGVEAFF. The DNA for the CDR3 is TGTGCCAGCAGTTACTCGAGTAGGGGTGTAGAAGCTTTCTTT.

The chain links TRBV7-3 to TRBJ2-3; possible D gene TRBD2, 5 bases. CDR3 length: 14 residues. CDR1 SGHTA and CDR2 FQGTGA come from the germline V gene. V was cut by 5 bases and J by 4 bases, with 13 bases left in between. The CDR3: CASSRTSLPDTQYF. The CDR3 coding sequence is TGTGCCAGCAGCCGAACTAGTTTACCAGATACGCAGTATTTT.